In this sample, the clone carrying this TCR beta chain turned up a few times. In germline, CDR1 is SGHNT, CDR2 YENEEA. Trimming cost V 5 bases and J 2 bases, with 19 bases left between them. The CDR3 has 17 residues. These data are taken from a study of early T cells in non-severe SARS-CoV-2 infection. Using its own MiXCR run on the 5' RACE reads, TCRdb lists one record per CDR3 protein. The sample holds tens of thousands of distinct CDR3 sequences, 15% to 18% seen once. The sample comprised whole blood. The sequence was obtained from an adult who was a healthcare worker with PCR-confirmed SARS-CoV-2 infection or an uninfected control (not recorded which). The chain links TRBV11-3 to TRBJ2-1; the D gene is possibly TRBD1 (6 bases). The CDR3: CASSLLGAIRAYNEQFF. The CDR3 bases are TGTGCCAGCAGCCTGCTGGGGGCCATTCGGGCCTACAATGAGCAGTTCTTC.